This T cell receptor beta chain was identified during a study of T cells in Graves' hyperthyroidism and ophthalmopathy. In germline, CDR1 is DFQATT, CDR2 SNEGSKA (reference sequence). CDR3 length: 14 amino acids. With 6 bases removed from V and 3 bases from J, the gap between germline ends came to 18 bases. Study observations and caveats: By a 13 V-J model, ophthalmopathy was set apart from stable hyperthyroidism.

In the case of this clonotype: Its antigen remains unknown.

From RNA transcripts, TCR beta CDR3 regions were amplified. The HTBI set primed first-round TCR CDR3 RT-PCR. TCRdb reprocessed the multiplex PCR reads with MiXCR, giving one entry per CDR3 protein. The table lists about 510,000 distinct CDR3 sequences, 35% to 50% of them singletons. The rearrangement uses TRBV20-1 and TRBJ2-7, with D possibly TRBD2 on 6 matching bases. Sequencing input: peripheral blood or thyroid tissue (not recorded which). This TCR was sampled from an adult woman with Graves' disease, either hyperthyroidism or ophthalmopathy (not recorded which). The CDR3 here is CSAVRGLIYYEQYF. The CDR3 nucleotides are TGCAGTGCCGTTCGGGGACTCATCTACTACGAGCAGTACTTC.